This T cell receptor (beta chain) appears in the sequencing data of a study of beta chain features in type 1 diabetes. Overall study context: The patient and healthy donor groups were comparable for age, gender and cell yields.

CDR3 length: 13 amino acids. V lost 6 bases and J lost 4, with 12 bases in between. CDR1 is MDHEN, CDR2 SYDVKM, per germline. At least ten counts were recorded for this clone. Antigen unknown. Broader study findings: Shorter TCRB CDR3s, moderately but significantly so, marked every one of the four CD4+ subsets in Type 1 diabetes patients.

The study reverse transcribed the entire isolated RNA, so it sequenced expressed TCRB transcripts. Sequencing was performed with immunoSEQ multiplex PCR; in TCRdb, only in-frame clones are kept and a portion is missing. The sample consists of about 180,000 clones, around 7.8% of them appearing once. The material sequenced was central memory CD4+ T cells from blood. This TCR was sampled from a woman aged 40-49 years with type 1 diabetes. This rearrangement joins TRBV28 to TRBJ1-1; no clear D. The CDR3 region has the DNA TGTGCCAGCAGCGACTCGGCGGGCACTGAAGCTTTCTTT. It specifies CASSDSAGTEAFF.